The rows below give T cell receptor beta chains drawn from one sample of a study of spatial heterogeneity in lung cancer. TCRdb called the 5' RACE reads again in MiXCR, with one record for every CDR3 protein. There are more than 30,000 distinct CDR3 sequences in the sample; about 5% occur only once, and less than 30% lies in the top ten. The sample was PBMCs, taken at surgery. Source of these receptors: a female donor with early-stage non-small cell lung cancer. Each CDR3 is given with its conserved first and last residue. Fields, in order: V gene, J gene, D gene, clone size, CDR3 DNA, CDR3 protein. D genes are given only for firm matches. The size of a clone is reported for some rows only, either as once, few or many, or as a class for expanded clones.

V: TRBV2; J: TRBJ1-1; D: NA; size: few; DNA: TGTGCCAGCAGTGAAATGAGGGCAAACACTGAAGCTTTCTTT; CDR3: CASSEMRANTEAFF
V: TRBV10-3; J: TRBJ2-1; D: TRBD1; size: many; DNA: TGTGCCATCGGACAGGGGGTGGACAATGAGCAGTTCTTC; CDR3: CAIGQGVDNEQFF
V: TRBV20-1; J: TRBJ2-3; D: NA; size: NA; DNA: TGCAGTGGTGTCGGCCCTCTCGGGGGCGTCAAGGATACGCAGTATTTT; CDR3: CSGVGPLGGVKDTQYF
V: TRBV10-3; J: TRBJ1-5; D: TRBD1; size: many; DNA: TGTGCCATCAGTGACTCCGGGACAGGGCGCAATCAGCCCCAGCATTTT; CDR3: CAISDSGTGRNQPQHF
V: TRBV3-1; J: TRBJ2-5; D: TRBD1; size: NA; DNA: TGTGCCAGCAGCAAGACCGGGACAGGGGTTTTGGAGACCCAGTACTTC; CDR3: CASSKTGTGVLETQYF
V: TRBV5-8; J: TRBJ2-7; D: NA; size: many; DNA: TGTGCCAGCAGCTTGGTGCTGGGAGGCGAGCAGTACTTC; CDR3: CASSLVLGGEQYF
V: TRBV5-1; J: TRBJ1-6; D: TRBD1; size: many; DNA: TGCGCCAGCAGCTTGGGCCCACAGGGGTATAATTCACCCCTCCACTTT; CDR3: CASSLGPQGYNSPLHF
V: TRBV20-1; J: TRBJ2-7; D: TRBD2; size: many; DNA: TGCAGTGCTAGAGATCTTGGGACTAGCGGACCCTACGAGCAGTACTTC; CDR3: CSARDLGTSGPYEQYF
V: TRBV29-1; J: TRBJ2-5; D: TRBD2; size: many; DNA: TGCAGCGTTGCCCTGACTAGCGGGGGCCCACAAGAGACCCAGTACTTC; CDR3: CSVALTSGGPQETQYF
V: TRBV9; J: TRBJ2-4; D: NA; size: many; DNA: TGTGCCAGCAGCGCTAAAGGAGTTCAGTACTTC; CDR3: CASSAKGVQYF
V: TRBV7-4; J: TRBJ1-1; D: TRBD1; size: NA; DNA: TGTGCCAGCAGCCTAGGGGGCATGAACACTGAAGCTTTCTTT; CDR3: CASSLGGMNTEAFF
V: TRBV10-2; J: TRBJ2-5; D: NA; size: many; DNA: TGCGCCAGCAGTGACCAGGAACCAGAGACCCAGTACTTC; CDR3: CASSDQEPETQYF
V: TRBV7-6; J: TRBJ1-1; D: TRBD1; size: many; DNA: TGTGCCAGCAGCTTATATACAGGGGGACGTGAAGCTTTCTTT; CDR3: CASSLYTGGREAFF
V: TRBV21-1; J: TRBJ2-1; D: NA; size: NA; DNA: TGTGCCAGCAGCAAGTGGGACGCCTGCTCCTACAATGAGCAGTTCTTC; CDR3: CASSKWDACSYNEQFF
V: TRBV27; J: TRBJ2-4; D: NA; size: few; DNA: TGTGCCAGCAGTCCCCTCATGGCGGAGGGGGCCAAAAACATTCAGTACTTC; CDR3: CASSPLMAEGAKNIQYF
V: TRBV5-1; J: TRBJ1-2; D: NA; size: many; DNA: TGCGCCAGCAGCTTTGGGTCAGGGTCTAGTAACTATGGCTACACCTTC; CDR3: CASSFGSGSSNYGYTF
V: TRBV20-1; J: TRBJ1-5; D: TRBD1; size: NA; DNA: TGCAGTGTCCAGCAGGGGGTGGTTCAGCCCCAGCATTTT; CDR3: CSVQQGVVQPQHF
V: TRBV2; J: TRBJ1-6; D: NA; size: few; DNA: TGTGCCAGCAGGGCCTCGAGGGTCTCCTATAATTCACCCCTCCACTTT; CDR3: CASRASRVSYNSPLHF
V: TRBV20-1; J: TRBJ1-2; D: NA; size: many; DNA: TGCAGTGTACGGGCTGGCTACACCTTC; CDR3: CSVRAGYTF
V: TRBV15; J: TRBJ1-5; D: NA; size: medium-sized; DNA: TGTGCCACCAGCAGAGATATAAGGGAGGCCCAGCATTTT; CDR3: CATSRDIREAQHF
V: TRBV20-1; J: TRBJ2-3; D: TRBD2; size: NA; DNA: TGCAGTGCCCCGGGACTAGCGGGGGGTAGCACAGATACGCAGTATTTT; CDR3: CSAPGLAGGSTDTQYF
V: TRBV29-1; J: TRBJ1-1; D: NA; size: many; DNA: TGCAGCGCCGATCGGGATCAGAACACTGAAGCTTTCTTT; CDR3: CSADRDQNTEAFF